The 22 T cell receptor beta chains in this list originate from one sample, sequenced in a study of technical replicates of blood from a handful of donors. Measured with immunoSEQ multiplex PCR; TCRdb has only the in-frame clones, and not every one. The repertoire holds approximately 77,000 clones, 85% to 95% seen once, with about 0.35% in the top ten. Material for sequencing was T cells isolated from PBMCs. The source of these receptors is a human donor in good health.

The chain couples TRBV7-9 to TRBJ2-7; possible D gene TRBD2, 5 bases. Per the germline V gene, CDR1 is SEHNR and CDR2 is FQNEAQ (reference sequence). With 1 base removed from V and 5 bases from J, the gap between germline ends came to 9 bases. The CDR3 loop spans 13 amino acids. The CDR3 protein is CASSLGGNDEQYF. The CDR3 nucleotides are TGTGCCAGCAGCTTAGGAGGGAACGACGAGCAGTACTTC.

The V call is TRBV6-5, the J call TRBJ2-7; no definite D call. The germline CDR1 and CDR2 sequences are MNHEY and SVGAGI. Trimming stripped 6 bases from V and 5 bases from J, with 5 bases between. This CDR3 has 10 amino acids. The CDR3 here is CASRYHEQYF. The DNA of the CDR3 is TGTGCCAGCAGGTATCACGAGCAGTACTTC.

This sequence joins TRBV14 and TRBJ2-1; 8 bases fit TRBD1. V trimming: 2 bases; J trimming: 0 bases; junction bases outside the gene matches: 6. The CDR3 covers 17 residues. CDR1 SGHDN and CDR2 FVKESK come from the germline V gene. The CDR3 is CASSQLLTGGSYNEQFF. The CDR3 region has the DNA TGTGCCAGCAGCCAACTACTTACAGGGGGCTCCTACAATGAGCAGTTCTTC.

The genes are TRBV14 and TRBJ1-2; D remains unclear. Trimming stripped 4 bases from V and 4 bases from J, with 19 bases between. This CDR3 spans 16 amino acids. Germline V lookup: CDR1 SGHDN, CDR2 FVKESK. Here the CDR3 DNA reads TGTGCCAGCAGCCCTGTTAAGAGAGGGAGTCTCTATGGCTACACCTTC. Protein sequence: CASSPVKRGSLYGYTF. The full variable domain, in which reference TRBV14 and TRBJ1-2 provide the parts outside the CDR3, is EAGVTQFPSHSVIEKGQTVTLRCDPISGHDNLYWYRRVMGKEIKFLLHFVKESKQDESGMPNNRFLAERTGGTYSTLKVQPAELEDSGVYFCASSPVKRGSLYGYTFGSGTRLTVV.

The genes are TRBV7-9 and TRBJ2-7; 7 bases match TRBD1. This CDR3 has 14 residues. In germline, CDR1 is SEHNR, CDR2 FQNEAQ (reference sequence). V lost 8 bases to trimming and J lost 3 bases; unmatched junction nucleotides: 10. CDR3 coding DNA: TGTGCCAGCGAAAGGACAGGAGAGAGCTACGAGCAGTACTTC. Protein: CASERTGESYEQYF.

The CDR3 region is CSVEGAGLEEKLFF. The CDR3 DNA reads TGCAGCGTTGAGGGGGCAGGGTTAGAGGAAAAACTGTTTTTT. This chain uses TRBV29-1 with TRBJ1-4, with a weak D call TRBD1 (6 bases). V dropped 3 bases and J dropped 8 bases, with 16 bases sitting between them. The CDR3 sequence is 14 residues long. Germline loops: CDR1 SQVTM, CDR2 ANQGSEA.

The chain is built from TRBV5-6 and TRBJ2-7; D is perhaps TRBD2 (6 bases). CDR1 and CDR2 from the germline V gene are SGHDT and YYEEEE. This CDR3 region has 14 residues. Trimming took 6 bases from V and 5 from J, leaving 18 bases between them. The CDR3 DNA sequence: TGTGCCAGCAAGGAGGGCCTAGCGAACCACGAGCAGTACTTC. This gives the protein CASKEGLANHEQYF.

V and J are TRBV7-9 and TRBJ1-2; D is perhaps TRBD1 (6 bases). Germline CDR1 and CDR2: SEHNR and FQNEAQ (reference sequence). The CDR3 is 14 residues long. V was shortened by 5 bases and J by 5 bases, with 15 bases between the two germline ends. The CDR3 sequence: CASSKGDEHYGYTF. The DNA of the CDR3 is TGTGCCAGCAGCAAGGGGGACGAACATTATGGCTACACCTTC.

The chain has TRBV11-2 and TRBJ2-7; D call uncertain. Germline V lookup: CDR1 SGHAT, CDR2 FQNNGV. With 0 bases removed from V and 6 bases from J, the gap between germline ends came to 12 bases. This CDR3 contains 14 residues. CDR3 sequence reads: CASSLDGGLLEQYF. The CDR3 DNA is TGTGCCAGCAGCTTAGATGGTGGCCTCCTCGAGCAGTACTTC.

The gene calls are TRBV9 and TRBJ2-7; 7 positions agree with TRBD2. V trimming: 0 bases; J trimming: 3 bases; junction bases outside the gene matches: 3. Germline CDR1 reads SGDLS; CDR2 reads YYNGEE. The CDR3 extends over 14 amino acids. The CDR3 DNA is TGTGCCAGCAGCGTAGGGGAGGGATTCTACGAGCAGTACTTC. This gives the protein CASSVGEGFYEQYF.

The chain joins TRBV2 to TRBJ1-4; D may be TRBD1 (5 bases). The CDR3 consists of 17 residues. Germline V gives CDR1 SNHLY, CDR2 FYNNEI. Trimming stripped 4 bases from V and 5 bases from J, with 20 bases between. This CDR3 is CASSALGQGGLNEKLFF. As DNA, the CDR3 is TGTGCCAGCAGTGCACTGGGGCAGGGAGGACTCAATGAAAAACTGTTTTTT.

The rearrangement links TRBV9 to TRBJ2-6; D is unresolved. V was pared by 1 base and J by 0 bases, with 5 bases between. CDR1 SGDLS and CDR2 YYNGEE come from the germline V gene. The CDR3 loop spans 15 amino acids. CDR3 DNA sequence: TGTGCCAGCAGCGTACGAGTCTCTGGGGCCAACGTCCTGACTTTC. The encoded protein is CASSVRVSGANVLTF. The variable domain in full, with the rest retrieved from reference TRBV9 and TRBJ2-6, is DSGVTQTPKHLITATGQRVTLRCSPRSGDLSVYWYQQSLDQGLQFLIQYYNGEERAKGNILERFSAQQFPDLHSELNLSSLELGDSALYFCASSVRVSGANVLTFGAGSRLTVL.

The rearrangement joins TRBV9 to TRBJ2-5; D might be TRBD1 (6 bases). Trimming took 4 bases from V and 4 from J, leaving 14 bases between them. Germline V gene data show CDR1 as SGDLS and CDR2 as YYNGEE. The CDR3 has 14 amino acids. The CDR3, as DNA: TGTGCCAGCAGCCCGTACAGGGACCCAGAGACCCAGTACTTC. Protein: CASSPYRDPETQYF.

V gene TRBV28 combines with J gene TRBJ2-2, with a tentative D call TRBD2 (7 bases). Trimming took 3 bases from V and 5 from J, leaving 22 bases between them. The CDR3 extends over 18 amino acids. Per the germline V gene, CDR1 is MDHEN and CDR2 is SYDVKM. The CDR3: CASSFFTGGAQRTGELFF. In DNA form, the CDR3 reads TGTGCCAGCAGTTTCTTTACTGGGGGGGCACAGCGAACCGGGGAGCTGTTTTTT.

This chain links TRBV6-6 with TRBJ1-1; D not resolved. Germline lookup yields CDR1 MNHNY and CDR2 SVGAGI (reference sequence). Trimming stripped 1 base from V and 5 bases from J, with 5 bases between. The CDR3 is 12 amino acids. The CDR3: CASSYFQTEAFF. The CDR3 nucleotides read TGTGCCAGCAGTTACTTTCAGACTGAAGCTTTCTTT.

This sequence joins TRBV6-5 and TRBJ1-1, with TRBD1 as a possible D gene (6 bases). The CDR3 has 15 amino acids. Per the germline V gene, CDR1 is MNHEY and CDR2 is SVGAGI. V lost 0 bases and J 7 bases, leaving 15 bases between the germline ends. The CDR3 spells CASSYSKTGYGEAFF. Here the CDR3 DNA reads TGTGCCAGCAGTTACTCTAAAACAGGGTACGGTGAAGCTTTCTTT.

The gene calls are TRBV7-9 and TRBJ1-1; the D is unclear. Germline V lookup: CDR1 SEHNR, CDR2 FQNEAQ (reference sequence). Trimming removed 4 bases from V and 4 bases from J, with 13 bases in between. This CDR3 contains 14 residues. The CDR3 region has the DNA TGTGCCAGCAGCTCATTTCGGGGAATCACTGAAGCTTTCTTT. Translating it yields CASSSFRGITEAFF.

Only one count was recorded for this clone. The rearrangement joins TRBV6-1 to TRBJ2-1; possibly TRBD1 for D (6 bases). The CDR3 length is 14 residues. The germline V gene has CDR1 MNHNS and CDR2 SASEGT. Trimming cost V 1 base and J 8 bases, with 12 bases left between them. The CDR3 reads CASSEGAGADEQFF. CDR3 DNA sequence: TGTGCCAGCAGTGAAGGGGCAGGGGCCGATGAGCAGTTCTTC.

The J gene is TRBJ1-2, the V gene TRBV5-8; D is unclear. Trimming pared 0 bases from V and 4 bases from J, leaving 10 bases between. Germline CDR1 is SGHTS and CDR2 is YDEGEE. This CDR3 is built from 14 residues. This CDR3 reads CASSLGTAIYGYTF. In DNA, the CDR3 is TGTGCCAGCAGCTTGGGTACAGCCATCTATGGCTACACCTTC.

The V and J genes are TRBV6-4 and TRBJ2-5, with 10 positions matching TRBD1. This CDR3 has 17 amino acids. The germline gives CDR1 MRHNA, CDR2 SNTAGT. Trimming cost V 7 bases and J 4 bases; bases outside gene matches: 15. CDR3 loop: CASKVLRQGAPAETQYF. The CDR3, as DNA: TGTGCCAGCAAAGTTTTGAGACAGGGGGCTCCGGCAGAGACCCAGTACTTC.

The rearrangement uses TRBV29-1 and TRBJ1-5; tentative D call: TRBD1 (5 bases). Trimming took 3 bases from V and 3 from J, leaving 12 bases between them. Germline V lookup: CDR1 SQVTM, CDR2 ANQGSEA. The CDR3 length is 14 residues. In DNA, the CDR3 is TGCAGCGTTGAGGGAGGGGCGGACAATCAGCCCCAGCATTTT. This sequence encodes CSVEGGADNQPQHF.

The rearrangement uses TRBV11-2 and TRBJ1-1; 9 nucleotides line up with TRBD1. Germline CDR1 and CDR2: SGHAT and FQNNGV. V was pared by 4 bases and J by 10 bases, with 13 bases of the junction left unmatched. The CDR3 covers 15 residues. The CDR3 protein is CASSSSRDRDLGAFF. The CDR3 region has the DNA TGTGCCAGCAGCTCTAGTCGGGACAGGGATTTGGGAGCTTTCTTT.